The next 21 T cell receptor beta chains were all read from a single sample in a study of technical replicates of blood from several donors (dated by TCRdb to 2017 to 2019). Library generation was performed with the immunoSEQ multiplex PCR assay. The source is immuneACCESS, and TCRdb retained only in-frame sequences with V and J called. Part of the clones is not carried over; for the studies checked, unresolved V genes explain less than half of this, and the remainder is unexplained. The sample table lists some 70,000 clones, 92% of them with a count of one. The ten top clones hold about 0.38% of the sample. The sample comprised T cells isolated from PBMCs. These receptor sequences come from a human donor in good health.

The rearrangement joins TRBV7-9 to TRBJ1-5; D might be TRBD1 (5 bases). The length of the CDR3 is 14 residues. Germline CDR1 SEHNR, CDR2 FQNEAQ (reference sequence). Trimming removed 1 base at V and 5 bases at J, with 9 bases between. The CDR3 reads CASSLGDSYQPQHF. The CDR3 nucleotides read TGTGCCAGCAGCTTAGGTGACAGCTATCAGCCCCAGCATTTT.

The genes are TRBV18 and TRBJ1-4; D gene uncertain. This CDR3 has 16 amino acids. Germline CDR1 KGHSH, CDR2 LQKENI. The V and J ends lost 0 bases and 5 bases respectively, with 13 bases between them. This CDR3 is CASSPPVRGGNEKLFF. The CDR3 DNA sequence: TGTGCCAGCTCACCACCGGTAAGAGGTGGAAATGAAAAACTGTTTTTT.

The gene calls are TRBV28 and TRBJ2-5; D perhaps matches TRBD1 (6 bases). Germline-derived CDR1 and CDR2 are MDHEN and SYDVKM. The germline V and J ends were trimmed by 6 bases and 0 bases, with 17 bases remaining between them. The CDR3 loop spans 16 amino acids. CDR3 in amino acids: CASSRPGKGDQETQYF. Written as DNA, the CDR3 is TGTGCCAGCAGCCGCCCAGGGAAGGGGGACCAAGAGACCCAGTACTTC.

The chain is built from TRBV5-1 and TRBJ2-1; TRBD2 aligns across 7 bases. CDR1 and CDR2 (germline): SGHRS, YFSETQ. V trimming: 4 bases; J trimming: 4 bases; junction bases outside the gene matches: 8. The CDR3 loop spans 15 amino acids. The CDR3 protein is CASSPEGGGYNEQFF. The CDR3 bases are TGCGCCAGCAGCCCCGAGGGCGGGGGTTACAATGAGCAGTTCTTC.

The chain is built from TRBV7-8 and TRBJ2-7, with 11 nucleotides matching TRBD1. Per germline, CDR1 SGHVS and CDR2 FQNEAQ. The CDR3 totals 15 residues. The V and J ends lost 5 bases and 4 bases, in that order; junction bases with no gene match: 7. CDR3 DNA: TGTGCCAGCAGCCCAGGGACAGGGGGTTATTACGAGCAGTACTTC. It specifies CASSPGTGGYYEQYF.

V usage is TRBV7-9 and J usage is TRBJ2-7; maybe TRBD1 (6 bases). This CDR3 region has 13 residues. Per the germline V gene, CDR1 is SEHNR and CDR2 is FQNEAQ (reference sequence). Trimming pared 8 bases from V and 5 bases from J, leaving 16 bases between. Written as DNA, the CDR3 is TGTGCCAGCTTACAACAGGGTCTGGACGAGCAGTACTTC. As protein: CASLQQGLDEQYF.

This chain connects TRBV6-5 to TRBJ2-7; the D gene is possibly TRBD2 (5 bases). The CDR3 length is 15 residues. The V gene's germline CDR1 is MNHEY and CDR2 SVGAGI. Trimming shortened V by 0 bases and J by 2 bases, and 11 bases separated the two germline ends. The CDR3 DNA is TGTGCCAGCAGTTACTCGCTAGCAGACCCCTACGAGCAGTACTTC. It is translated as CASSYSLADPYEQYF.

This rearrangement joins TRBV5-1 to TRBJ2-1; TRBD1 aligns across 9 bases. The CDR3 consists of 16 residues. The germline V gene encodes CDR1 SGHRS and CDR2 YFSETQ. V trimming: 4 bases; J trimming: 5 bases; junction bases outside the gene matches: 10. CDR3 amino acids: CASSLPGQGKDNEQFF. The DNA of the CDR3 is TGCGCCAGCAGCCTACCGGGACAGGGAAAGGACAATGAGCAGTTCTTC. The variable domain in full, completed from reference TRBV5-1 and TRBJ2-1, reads KAGVTQTPRYLIKTRGQQVTLSCSPISGHRSVSWYQQTPGQGLQFLFEYFSETQRNKGNFPGRFSGRQFSNSRSEMNVSTLELGDSALYLCASSLPGQGKDNEQFFGPGTRLTVL.

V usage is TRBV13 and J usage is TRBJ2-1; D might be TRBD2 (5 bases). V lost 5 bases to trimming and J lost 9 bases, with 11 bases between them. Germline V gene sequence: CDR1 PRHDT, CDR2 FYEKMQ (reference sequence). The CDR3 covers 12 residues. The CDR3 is CASSGPSTEQFF. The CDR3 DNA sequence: TGTGCCAGCAGCGGACCTAGCACTGAGCAGTTCTTC.

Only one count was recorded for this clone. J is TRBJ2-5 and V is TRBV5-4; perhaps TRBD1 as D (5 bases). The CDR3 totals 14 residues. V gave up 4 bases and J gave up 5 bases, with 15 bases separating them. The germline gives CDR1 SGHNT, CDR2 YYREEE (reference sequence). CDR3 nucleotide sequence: TGTGCCAGCAGCCTAAGGGGTCAGGGTGAGACCCAGTACTTC. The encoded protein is CASSLRGQGETQYF.

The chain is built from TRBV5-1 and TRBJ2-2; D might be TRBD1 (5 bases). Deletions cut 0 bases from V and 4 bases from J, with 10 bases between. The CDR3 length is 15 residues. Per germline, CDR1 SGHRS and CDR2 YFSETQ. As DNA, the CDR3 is TGCGCCAGCAGCTTGGGCAGGGAACTCACCGGGGAGCTGTTTTTT. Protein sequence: CASSLGRELTGELFF.

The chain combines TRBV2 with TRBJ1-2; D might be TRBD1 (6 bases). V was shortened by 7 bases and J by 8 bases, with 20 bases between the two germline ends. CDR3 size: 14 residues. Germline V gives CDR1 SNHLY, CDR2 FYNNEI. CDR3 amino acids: CASTELRGAEGYTF. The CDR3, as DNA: TGTGCCAGCACCGAACTCCGGGGGGCGGAAGGCTACACCTTC.

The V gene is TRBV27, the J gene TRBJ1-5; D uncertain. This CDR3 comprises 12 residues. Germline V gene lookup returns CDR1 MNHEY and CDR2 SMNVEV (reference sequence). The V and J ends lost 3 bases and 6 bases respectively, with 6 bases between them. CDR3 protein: CASSFFGQPQHF. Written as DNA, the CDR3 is TGTGCCAGCAGTTTTTTCGGTCAGCCCCAGCATTTT.

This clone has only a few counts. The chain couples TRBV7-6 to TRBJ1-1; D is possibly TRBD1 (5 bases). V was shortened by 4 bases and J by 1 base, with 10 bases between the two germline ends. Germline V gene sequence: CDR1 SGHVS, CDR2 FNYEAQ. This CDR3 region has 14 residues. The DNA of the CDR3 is TGTGCCAGCAGCTCTCAGACAGCGAACACTGAAGCTTTCTTT. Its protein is CASSSQTANTEAFF.

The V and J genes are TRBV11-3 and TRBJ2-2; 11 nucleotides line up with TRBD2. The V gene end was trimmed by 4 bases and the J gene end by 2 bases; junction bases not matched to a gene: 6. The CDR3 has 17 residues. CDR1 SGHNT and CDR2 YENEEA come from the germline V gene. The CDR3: CASSSVTSGVNTGELFF. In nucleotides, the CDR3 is TGTGCCAGCAGCTCCGTGACTAGCGGGGTTAACACCGGGGAGCTGTTTTTT. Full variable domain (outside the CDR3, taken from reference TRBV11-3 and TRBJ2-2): EAGVVQSPRYKIIEKKQPVAFWCNPISGHNTLYWYLQNLGQGPELLIRYENEEAVDDSQLPKDRFSAERLKGVDSTLKIQPAELGDSAVYLCASSSVTSGVNTGELFFGEGSRLTVL.

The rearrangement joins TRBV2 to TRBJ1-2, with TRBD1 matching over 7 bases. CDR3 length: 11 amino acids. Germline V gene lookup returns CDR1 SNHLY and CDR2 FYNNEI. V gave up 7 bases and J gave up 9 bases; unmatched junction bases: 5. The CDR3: CASIRQGCYTF. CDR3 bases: TGTGCCAGCATAAGACAGGGATGCTACACCTTC.

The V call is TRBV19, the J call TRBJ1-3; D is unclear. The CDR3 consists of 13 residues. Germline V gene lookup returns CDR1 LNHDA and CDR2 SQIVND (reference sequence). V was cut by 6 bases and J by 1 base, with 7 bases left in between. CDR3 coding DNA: TGTGCCAGTAGATCGAGTTCTGGAAACACCATATATTTT. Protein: CASRSSSGNTIYF. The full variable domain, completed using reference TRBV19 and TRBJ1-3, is DGGITQSPKYLFRKEGQNVTLSCEQNLNHDAMYWYRQDPGQGLRLIYYSQIVNDFQKGDIAEGYSVSREKKESFPLTVTSAQKNPTAFYLCASRSSSGNTIYFGEGSWLTVV.

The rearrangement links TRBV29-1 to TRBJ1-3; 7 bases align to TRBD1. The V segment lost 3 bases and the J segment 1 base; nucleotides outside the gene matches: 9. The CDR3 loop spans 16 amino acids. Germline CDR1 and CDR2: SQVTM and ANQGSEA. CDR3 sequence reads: CSVDITGDASGNTIYF. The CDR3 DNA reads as TGCAGCGTTGACATTACAGGGGACGCATCTGGAAACACCATATATTTT.

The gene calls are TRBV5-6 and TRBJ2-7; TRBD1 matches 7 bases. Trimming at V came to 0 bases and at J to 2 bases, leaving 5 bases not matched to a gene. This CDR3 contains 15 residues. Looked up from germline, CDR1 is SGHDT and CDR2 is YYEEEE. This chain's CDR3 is CASSLAAGGPYEQYF. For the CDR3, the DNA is TGTGCCAGCAGCTTGGCCGCAGGGGGACCCTACGAGCAGTACTTC.

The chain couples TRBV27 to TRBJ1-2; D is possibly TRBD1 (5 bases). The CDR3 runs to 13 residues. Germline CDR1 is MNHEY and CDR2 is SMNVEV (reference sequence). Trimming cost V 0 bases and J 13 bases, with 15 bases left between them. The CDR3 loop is CASSLSPDTGCTF. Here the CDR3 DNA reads TGTGCCAGCAGTTTATCCCCGGACACCGGGTGCACCTTC.

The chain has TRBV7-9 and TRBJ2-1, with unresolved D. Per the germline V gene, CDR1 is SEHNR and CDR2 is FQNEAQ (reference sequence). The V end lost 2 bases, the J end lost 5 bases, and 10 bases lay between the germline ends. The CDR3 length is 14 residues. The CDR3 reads CASSLLQINNEQFF. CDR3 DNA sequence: TGTGCCAGCAGCTTACTACAGATTAACAATGAGCAGTTCTTC.